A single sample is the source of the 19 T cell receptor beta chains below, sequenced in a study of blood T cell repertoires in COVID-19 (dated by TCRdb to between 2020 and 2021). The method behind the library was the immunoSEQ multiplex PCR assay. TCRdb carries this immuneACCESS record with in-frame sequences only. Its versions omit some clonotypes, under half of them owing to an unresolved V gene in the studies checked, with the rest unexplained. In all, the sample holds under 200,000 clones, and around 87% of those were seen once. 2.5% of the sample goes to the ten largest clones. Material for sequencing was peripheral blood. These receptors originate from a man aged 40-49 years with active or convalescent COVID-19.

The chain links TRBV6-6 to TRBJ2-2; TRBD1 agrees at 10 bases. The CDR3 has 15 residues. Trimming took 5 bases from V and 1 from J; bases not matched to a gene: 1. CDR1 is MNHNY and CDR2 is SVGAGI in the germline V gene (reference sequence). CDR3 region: CASSRTGGNTGELFF. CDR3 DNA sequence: TGTGCCAGCAGTAGGACAGGGGGGAACACCGGGGAGCTGTTTTTT.

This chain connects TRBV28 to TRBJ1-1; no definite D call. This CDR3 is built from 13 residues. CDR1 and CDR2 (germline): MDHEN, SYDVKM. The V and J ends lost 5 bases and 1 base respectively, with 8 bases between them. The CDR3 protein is CASSSRGNTEAFF. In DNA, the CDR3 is TGTGCCAGCAGTAGTCGGGGGAACACTGAAGCTTTCTTT.

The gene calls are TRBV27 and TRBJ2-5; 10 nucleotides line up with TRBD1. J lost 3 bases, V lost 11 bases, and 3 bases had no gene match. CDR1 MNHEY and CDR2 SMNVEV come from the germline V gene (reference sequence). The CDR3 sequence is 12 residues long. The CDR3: CAAGTGEETQYF. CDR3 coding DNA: TGTGCCGCCGGGACAGGGGAAGAGACCCAGTACTTC.

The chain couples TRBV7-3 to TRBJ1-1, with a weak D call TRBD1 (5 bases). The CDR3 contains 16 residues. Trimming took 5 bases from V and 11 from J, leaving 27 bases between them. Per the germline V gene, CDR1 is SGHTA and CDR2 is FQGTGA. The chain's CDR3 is CASSPGRGRGDSLAFF. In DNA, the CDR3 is TGTGCCAGCAGCCCCGGGCGGGGTAGGGGCGACAGTCTGGCTTTCTTT. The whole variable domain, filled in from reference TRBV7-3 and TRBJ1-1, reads GAGVSQTPSNKVTEKGKYVELRCDPISGHTALYWYRQSLGQGPEFLIYFQGTGAADDSGLPNDRFFAVRPEGSVSTLKIQRTERGDSAVYLCASSPGRGRGDSLAFFGQGTRLTVV.

Written as DNA, the CDR3 is TGTGCCAGCTCACCCGGGACAGGGACCGACTATGGCTACACCTTC. As protein: CASSPGTGTDYGYTF. The genes are TRBV18 and TRBJ1-2, with TRBD1 matching 9 bases. Germline lookup yields CDR1 KGHSH and CDR2 LQKENI. Trimming removed 3 bases from V and 3 bases from J; junction bases left unmatched: 5. This CDR3 spans 15 amino acids.

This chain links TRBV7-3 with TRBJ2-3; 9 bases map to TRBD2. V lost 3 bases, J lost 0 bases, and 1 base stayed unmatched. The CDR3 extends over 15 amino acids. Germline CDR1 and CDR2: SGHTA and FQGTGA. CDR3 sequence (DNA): TGTGCCAGCAGCTTTAGCGGGGGTAGCACAGATACGCAGTATTTT. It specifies CASSFSGGSTDTQYF.

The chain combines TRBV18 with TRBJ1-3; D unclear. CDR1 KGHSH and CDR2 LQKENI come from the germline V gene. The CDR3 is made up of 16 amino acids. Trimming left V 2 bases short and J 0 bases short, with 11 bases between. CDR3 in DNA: TGTGCCAGCTCACCAGGTGCAGGTACCTCTGGAAACACCATATATTTT. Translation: CASSPGAGTSGNTIYF.

CDR3 sequence (DNA): TGCGCCAGCAGCTTGTGGGGACATAGATCCTACGAGCAGTACTTC. This encodes CASSLWGHRSYEQYF. The chain recombines TRBV5-1 with TRBJ2-7; a weak D match, TRBD1 (6 bases). Looked up from germline, CDR1 is SGHRS and CDR2 is YFSETQ. Deletions cut 1 base from V and 1 base from J, with 12 bases between. The CDR3 is 15 amino acids.

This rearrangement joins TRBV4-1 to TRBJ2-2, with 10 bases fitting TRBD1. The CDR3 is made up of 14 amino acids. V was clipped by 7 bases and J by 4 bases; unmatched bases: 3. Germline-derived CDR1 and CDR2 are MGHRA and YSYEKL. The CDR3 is CASTRTGGTGELFF. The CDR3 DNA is TGCGCCAGCACCCGGACAGGGGGCACCGGGGAGCTGTTTTTT.

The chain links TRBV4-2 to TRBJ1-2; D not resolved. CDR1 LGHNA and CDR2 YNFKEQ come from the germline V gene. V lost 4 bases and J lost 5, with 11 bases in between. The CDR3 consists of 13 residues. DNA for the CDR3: TGTGCCAGCAGCCCGACAAGCCAGTATGGCTACACCTTC. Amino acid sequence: CASSPTSQYGYTF.

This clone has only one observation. CDR3 DNA: TGTGCCAGCAGATCAGGGGGGCTCTCCTACAATGAGCAGTTCTTC. This sequence encodes CASRSGGLSYNEQFF. V usage is TRBV6-5 and J usage is TRBJ2-1, with D possibly being TRBD1 (7 bases). The CDR3 is made up of 15 amino acids. Deletions cut 6 bases from V and 0 bases from J, with 12 bases between. Germline CDR1 and CDR2: MNHEY and SVGAGI.

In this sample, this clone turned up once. CDR3 nucleotide sequence: TGTGCCAGCGGGACTAGCGGGAGCACCGGGGAGCTGTTTTTT. The encoded protein is CASGTSGSTGELFF. V gene TRBV21-1 combines with J gene TRBJ2-2; TRBD2 is taken as the D call from the table, unchecked against the DNA. TRBV21-1 is an annotated pseudogene. The length of the CDR3 is 14 residues.

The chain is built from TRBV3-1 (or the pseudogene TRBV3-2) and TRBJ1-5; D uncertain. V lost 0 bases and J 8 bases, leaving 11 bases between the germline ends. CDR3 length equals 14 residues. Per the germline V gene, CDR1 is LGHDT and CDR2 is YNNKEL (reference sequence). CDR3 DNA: TGTGCCAGCAGCCAAGATGTATCGAGCAAGCCCCAGCATTTT. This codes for CASSQDVSSKPQHF.

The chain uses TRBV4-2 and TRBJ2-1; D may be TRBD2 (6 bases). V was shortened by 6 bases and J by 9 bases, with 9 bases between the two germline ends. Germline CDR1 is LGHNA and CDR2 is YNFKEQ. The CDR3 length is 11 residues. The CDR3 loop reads CASSPGVEQFF. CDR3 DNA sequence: TGTGCCAGCAGTCCGGGAGTTGAGCAGTTCTTC.

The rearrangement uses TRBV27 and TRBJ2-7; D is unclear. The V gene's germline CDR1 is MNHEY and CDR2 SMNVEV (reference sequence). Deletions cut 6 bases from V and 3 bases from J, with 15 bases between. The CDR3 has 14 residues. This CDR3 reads CASSSKLPNYEQYF. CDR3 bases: TGTGCCAGCAGCTCTAAACTCCCCAACTACGAGCAGTACTTC.

CDR3 coding DNA: TGTGCCAGTAGTATCTTGGACAGGGGGCCGGGTTCTCAGCCCCAGCATTTT. The encoded protein is CASSILDRGPGSQPQHF. The chain carries TRBV19 and TRBJ1-5, with 11 bases aligning to TRBD1. The CDR3 consists of 17 residues. V lost 3 bases, J lost 6 bases, and 10 bases stayed unmatched. In germline, CDR1 is LNHDA, CDR2 SQIVND (reference sequence).

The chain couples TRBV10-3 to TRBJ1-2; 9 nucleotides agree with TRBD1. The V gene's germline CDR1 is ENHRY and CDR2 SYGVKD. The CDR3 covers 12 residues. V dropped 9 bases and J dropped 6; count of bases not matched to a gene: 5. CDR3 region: CAISRTGDGYTF. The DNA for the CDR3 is TGTGCCATTTCCCGGACAGGGGATGGCTACACCTTC.

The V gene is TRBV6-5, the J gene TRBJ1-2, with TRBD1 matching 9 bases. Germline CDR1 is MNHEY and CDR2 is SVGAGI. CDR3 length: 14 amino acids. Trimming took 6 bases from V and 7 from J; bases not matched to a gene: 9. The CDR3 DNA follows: TGTGCCAGCAGGTCCTCGGGACAGGGAGGTGGCTACACCTTC. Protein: CASRSSGQGGGYTF.

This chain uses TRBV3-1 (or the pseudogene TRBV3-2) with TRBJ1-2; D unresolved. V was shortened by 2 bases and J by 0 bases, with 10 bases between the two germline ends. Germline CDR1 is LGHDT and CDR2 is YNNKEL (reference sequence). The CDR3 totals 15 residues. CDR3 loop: CASSQSPESNYGYTF. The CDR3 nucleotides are TGTGCCAGCAGCCAATCGCCAGAATCTAACTATGGCTACACCTTC.